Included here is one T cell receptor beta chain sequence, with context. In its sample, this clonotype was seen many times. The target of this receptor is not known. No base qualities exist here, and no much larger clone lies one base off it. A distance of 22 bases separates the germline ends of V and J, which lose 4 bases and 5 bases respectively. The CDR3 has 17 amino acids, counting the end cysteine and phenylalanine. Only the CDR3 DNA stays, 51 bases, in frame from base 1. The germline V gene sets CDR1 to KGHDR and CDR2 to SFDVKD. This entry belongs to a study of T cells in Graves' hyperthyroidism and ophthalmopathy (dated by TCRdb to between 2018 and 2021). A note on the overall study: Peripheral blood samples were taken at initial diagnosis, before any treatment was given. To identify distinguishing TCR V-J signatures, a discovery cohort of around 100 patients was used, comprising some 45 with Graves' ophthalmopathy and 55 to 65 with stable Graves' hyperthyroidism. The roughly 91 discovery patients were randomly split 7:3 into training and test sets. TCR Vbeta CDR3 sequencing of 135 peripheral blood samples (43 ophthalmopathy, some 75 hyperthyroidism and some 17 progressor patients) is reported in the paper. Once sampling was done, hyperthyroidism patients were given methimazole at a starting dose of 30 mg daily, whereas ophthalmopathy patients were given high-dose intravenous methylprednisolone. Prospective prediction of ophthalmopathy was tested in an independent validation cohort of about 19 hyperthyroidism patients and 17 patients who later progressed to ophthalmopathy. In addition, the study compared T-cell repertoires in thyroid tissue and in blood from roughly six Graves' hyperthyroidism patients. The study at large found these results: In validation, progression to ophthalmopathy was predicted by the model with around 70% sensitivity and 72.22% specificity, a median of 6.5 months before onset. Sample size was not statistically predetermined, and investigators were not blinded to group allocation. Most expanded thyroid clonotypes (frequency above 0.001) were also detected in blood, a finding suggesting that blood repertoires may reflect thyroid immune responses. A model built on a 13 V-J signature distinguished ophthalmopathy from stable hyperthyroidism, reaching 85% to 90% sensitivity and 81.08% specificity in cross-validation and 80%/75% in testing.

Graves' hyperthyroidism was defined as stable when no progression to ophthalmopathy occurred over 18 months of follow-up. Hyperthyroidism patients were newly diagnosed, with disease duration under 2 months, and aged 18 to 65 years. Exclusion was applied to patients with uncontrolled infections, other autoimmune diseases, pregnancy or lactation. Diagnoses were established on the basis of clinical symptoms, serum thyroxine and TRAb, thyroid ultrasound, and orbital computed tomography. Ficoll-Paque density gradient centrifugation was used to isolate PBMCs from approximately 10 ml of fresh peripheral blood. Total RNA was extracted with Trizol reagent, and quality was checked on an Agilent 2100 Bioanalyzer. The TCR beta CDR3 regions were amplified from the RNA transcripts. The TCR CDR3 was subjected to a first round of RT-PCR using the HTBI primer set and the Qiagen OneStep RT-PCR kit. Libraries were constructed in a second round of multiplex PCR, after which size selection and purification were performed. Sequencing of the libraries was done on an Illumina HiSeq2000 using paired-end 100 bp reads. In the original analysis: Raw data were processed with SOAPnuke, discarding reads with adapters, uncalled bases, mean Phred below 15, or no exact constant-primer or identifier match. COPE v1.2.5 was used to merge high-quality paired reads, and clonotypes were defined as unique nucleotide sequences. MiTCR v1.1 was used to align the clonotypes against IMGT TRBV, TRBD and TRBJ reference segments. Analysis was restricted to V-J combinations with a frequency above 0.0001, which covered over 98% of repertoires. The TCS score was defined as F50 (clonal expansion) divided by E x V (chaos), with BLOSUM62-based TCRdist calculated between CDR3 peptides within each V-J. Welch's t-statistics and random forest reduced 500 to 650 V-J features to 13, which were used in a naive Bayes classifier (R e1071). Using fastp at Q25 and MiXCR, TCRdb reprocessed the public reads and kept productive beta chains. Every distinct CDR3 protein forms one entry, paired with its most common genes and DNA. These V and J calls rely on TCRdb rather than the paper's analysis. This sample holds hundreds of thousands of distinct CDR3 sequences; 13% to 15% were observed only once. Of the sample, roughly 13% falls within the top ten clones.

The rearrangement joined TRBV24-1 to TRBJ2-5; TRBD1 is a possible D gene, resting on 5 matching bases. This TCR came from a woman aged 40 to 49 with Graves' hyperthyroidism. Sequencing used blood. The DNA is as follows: TGTGCCACCAGTGACCACCTACGTTCAGGGCTTGAGGAGACCCAGTACTTC. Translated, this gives CATSDHLRSGLEETQYF.